This T cell receptor (beta chain) was sequenced during a study of shared clonotypes between healthy human individuals. Broader study findings: Represented diversity (both genetic and exposure-history) was limited by the small number of donors.

Details on this clone: Its specificity is unknown.

Germline CDR1 MGHDK, CDR2 SYGVNS. Trimming removed 1 base at V and 3 bases at J, with 10 bases between. The CDR3 runs 14 residues. Clones were sequenced by immunoSEQ multiplex PCR, and TCRdb holds only the in-frame ones, with some missing. The sample lists about 510,000 clones, almost 97% occurring once. The sequenced sample consisted of naive CD4+ T cells sorted from blood. Subset reported: CD45RA+ positively selected. This receptor was taken from a woman between 25 and 40 years old in good health. The chain combines TRBV25-1 with TRBJ2-7; no reliable D call. This chain's CDR3 is CASSESQPIYEQYF. CDR3 nucleotide sequence: TGTGCCAGCAGTGAATCCCAGCCCATCTACGAGCAGTACTTC.